This T cell receptor (beta chain) emerged from a study of cytomegalovirus exposure and HLA in healthy donors. Study-level information: In an earlier analysis, approximately 120 million unique TCR beta sequences were found from about 190 million T cells. Within the Caucasian-associated ancestry cluster were around 81% of the 398 genotyped donors.

The PCR employed 60 Vbeta primers together with 13 Jbeta primers. This table comes from immunoSEQ multiplex PCR, and its TCRdb copy is limited to in-frame clones, with some not included. Of about 69,000 clones in the sample, about 70% were seen once. This CDR3 spans 15 amino acids. The germline CDR1 and CDR2 sequences are SGHAT and FQNNGV. The V gene lost 2 bases and the J gene lost 1 base, with 11 bases spanning the gap. This chain joins TRBV11-2 and TRBJ1-1; perhaps TRBD1 as D (5 bases). Sequenced material: PBMCs. The origin of this receptor is a woman in her twenties or thirties in good health and CMV-seronegative. CDR3 amino acids: CASSLSGHPNTEAFF. CDR3 bases: TGTGCCAGCAGCTTAAGTGGACACCCGAACACTGAAGCTTTCTTT.